Listed below are T cell receptor beta chains from one sample, sequenced in a study of T cell repertoires and HLA-DP antigens. TCRdb keeps only in-frame clones here, not all; method: immunoSEQ multiplex PCR. The sample has about 120,000 clones, 80% to 95% seen once; the top ten hold roughly 0.3%. For these TCRs, the target antigens are not known. Material for sequencing was CD4+ T cells from PBMCs. Receptor source: a woman aged 18-29 years in good health and CMV-seronegative. CDR3s include the opening cysteine and the closing phenylalanine or tryptophan. The D gene is left open where the match is weak. Size tells how often a clone was seen (once, few, many) or the class of an expanded clone, and some rows leave it out.

CDR3aa: CSVRDSAPDTQYF
CDR3nt: TGCAGCGTACGGGACAGCGCCCCGGATACGCAGTATTTT
abundance: few
j_gene: TRBJ2-3
v_gene: TRBV29-1
d_gene: TRBD1

CDR3aa: CASSQDAGMAGNTIYF
CDR3nt: TGCGCCAGCAGCCAAGATGCCGGAATGGCTGGAAACACCATATATTTT
abundance: -
j_gene: TRBJ1-3
v_gene: TRBV4-3
d_gene: -

CDR3aa: CASSNMGSNQPQHF
CDR3nt: TGTGCCAGTAGTAATATGGGTAGCAATCAGCCCCAGCATTTT
abundance: once
j_gene: TRBJ1-5
v_gene: TRBV19
d_gene: -

CDR3aa: CASSRASSGRDTGELFF
CDR3nt: TGTGCCAGCAGTCGGGCATCTAGCGGGAGGGACACCGGGGAGCTGTTTTTT
abundance: once
j_gene: TRBJ2-2
v_gene: TRBV28
d_gene: TRBD2

CDR3aa: CASSLDPNRARIYGYTF
CDR3nt: TGTGCCAGCAGCTTAGACCCCAACAGGGCCCGGATCTATGGCTACACCTTC
abundance: -
j_gene: TRBJ1-2
v_gene: TRBV11-2
d_gene: -

CDR3aa: CAWSLLGGFTYEQYF
CDR3nt: TGTGCCTGGTCCCTCCTTGGAGGGTTTACCTACGAGCAGTACTTC
abundance: -
j_gene: TRBJ2-7
v_gene: TRBV30
d_gene: -

CDR3aa: CASSPGQGAFGNQPQHF
CDR3nt: TGTGCCAGCAGTCCGGGACAGGGGGCGTTTGGCAATCAGCCCCAGCATTTT
abundance: -
j_gene: TRBJ1-5
v_gene: TRBV28
d_gene: TRBD1

CDR3aa: CSSGWSYEQYF
CDR3nt: TGCAGTAGCGGATGGTCTTACGAGCAGTACTTC
abundance: -
j_gene: TRBJ2-7
v_gene: TRBV20-1
d_gene: -

CDR3aa: CAINQGPERGPDTGELFF
CDR3nt: TGTGCCATCAACCAGGGGCCCGAAAGGGGGCCGGACACCGGGGAGCTGTTTTTT
abundance: -
j_gene: TRBJ2-2
v_gene: TRBV10-3
d_gene: TRBD1

CDR3aa: CASSYLRGNQPQHF
CDR3nt: TGTGCCAGCAGCTACCTGCGCGGCAATCAGCCCCAGCATTTT
abundance: -
j_gene: TRBJ1-5
v_gene: TRBV28
d_gene: -

CDR3aa: CASSQDLREKLFF
CDR3nt: TGTGCCAGCAGCCAAGATCTCCGCGAAAAACTGTTTTTT
abundance: -
j_gene: TRBJ1-4
v_gene: TRBV14
d_gene: -

CDR3aa: CASSTGTGSAKNSGNTIYF
CDR3nt: TGTGCCAGCAGCACTGGGACAGGGTCAGCCAAAAACTCTGGAAACACCATATATTTT
abundance: -
j_gene: TRBJ1-3
v_gene: TRBV7-9
d_gene: TRBD1

CDR3aa: CASSFRSSGSYNEQFF
CDR3nt: TGTGCCAGCAGTTTTCGGTCTAGCGGGTCCTACAATGAGCAGTTCTTC
abundance: -
j_gene: TRBJ2-1
v_gene: TRBV28
d_gene: TRBD2

CDR3aa: CASSPVGTDTQYF
CDR3nt: TGCGCCAGCAGCCCGGTAGGCACAGATACGCAGTATTTT
abundance: -
j_gene: TRBJ2-3
v_gene: TRBV5-1
d_gene: -

CDR3aa: CASSQAGRTTDTQYF
CDR3nt: TGCGCCAGCAGCCAAGCGGGCAGGACCACAGATACGCAGTATTTT
abundance: -
j_gene: TRBJ2-3
v_gene: TRBV4-3
d_gene: -

CDR3aa: CSVSPGVETQYF
CDR3nt: TGCAGCGTTAGCCCGGGAGTTGAGACCCAGTACTTC
abundance: -
j_gene: TRBJ2-5
v_gene: TRBV29-1
d_gene: -

CDR3aa: CAWSGELDQPQHF
CDR3nt: TGTGCCTGGAGTGGGGAGTTGGATCAGCCCCAGCATTTT
abundance: -
j_gene: TRBJ1-5
v_gene: TRBV30
d_gene: -

CDR3aa: CAWSVGLAGAEQFF
CDR3nt: TGTGCCTGGAGTGTCGGACTAGCGGGAGCTGAGCAGTTCTTC
abundance: -
j_gene: TRBJ2-1
v_gene: TRBV30
d_gene: TRBD2

CDR3aa: CASSFRGVETQYF
CDR3nt: TGTGCCAGCAGTTTCAGGGGAGTGGAGACCCAGTACTTC
abundance: -
j_gene: TRBJ2-5
v_gene: TRBV27
d_gene: -

CDR3aa: CASSLWHRGGKLFF
CDR3nt: TGTGCCAGCAGTTTATGGCATCGAGGAGGGAAACTGTTTTTT
abundance: -
j_gene: TRBJ1-4
v_gene: TRBV28
d_gene: -

CDR3aa: CASSLVSSGLNEQFF
CDR3nt: TGTGCCAGCAGCTTAGTTTCTAGCGGGTTAAATGAGCAGTTCTTC
abundance: -
j_gene: TRBJ2-1
v_gene: TRBV7-9
d_gene: TRBD2

CDR3aa: CASSLASGSGRQETQYF
CDR3nt: TGCGCCAGCAGCTTGGCCTCGGGCAGCGGGAGACAAGAGACCCAGTACTTC
abundance: -
j_gene: TRBJ2-5
v_gene: TRBV5-1
d_gene: TRBD2

CDR3aa: CASSPLAGGTDTQYF
CDR3nt: TGTGCCAGCAGCCCACTAGCGGGGGGTACAGATACGCAGTATTTT
abundance: -
j_gene: TRBJ2-3
v_gene: TRBV28
d_gene: TRBD2

CDR3aa: CASSQEVGTAGELFF
CDR3nt: TGCGCCAGCAGCCAAGAAGTAGGGACAGCCGGGGAGCTGTTTTTT
abundance: once
j_gene: TRBJ2-2
v_gene: TRBV4-3
d_gene: TRBD1

CDR3aa: CASSLDLYLANYGYTF
CDR3nt: TGTGCCAGCAGCTTGGACCTTTACCTAGCTAACTATGGCTACACCTTC
abundance: -
j_gene: TRBJ1-2
v_gene: TRBV5-5
d_gene: -

CDR3aa: CASSYPGTDTQYF
CDR3nt: TGTGCCAGCAGTTACCCAGGCACAGATACGCAGTATTTT
abundance: once
j_gene: TRBJ2-3
v_gene: TRBV6-6
d_gene: -

CDR3aa: CASTRAPYNEQFF
CDR3nt: TGTGCCAGTACCAGGGCCCCATACAATGAGCAGTTCTTC
abundance: -
j_gene: TRBJ2-1
v_gene: TRBV19
d_gene: -

CDR3aa: CASSPTVNTEAFF
CDR3nt: TGTGCCAGCTCACCGACAGTGAACACTGAAGCTTTCTTT
abundance: -
j_gene: TRBJ1-1
v_gene: TRBV18
d_gene: -

CDR3aa: CASSPIGQGAWELFF
CDR3nt: TGTGCCAGCTCACCAATTGGACAGGGGGCCTGGGAGCTGTTTTTT
abundance: -
j_gene: TRBJ2-2
v_gene: TRBV18
d_gene: TRBD1

CDR3aa: CASTDRAAYNEQFF
CDR3nt: TGTGCCAGCACCGACAGGGCAGCCTACAATGAGCAGTTCTTC
abundance: -
j_gene: TRBJ2-1
v_gene: TRBV6-5
d_gene: TRBD1

CDR3aa: CAAKGGRETQYF
CDR3nt: TGTGCCGCCAAAGGGGGGCGCGAGACCCAGTACTTC
abundance: once
j_gene: TRBJ2-5
v_gene: TRBV10-3
d_gene: -

CDR3aa: CASSWGIGAMNTEAFF
CDR3nt: TGCGCCAGCAGCTGGGGGATAGGGGCCATGAACACTGAAGCTTTCTTT
abundance: once
j_gene: TRBJ1-1
v_gene: TRBV5-1
d_gene: -

CDR3aa: CASSQDVGLAERYQETQYF
CDR3nt: TGCGCCAGCAGCCAAGATGTGGGACTAGCGGAGAGGTACCAAGAGACCCAGTACTTC
abundance: -
j_gene: TRBJ2-5
v_gene: TRBV4-1
d_gene: TRBD2

CDR3aa: CASSTGTSGIYNEQFF
CDR3nt: TGTGCCAGTAGTACTGGGACTAGCGGAATCTACAATGAGCAGTTCTTC
abundance: -
j_gene: TRBJ2-1
v_gene: TRBV19
d_gene: TRBD2

CDR3aa: CAIRSGTSKGGAYNEQFF
CDR3nt: TGTGCCATCAGATCCGGGACTAGCAAGGGAGGCGCCTACAATGAGCAGTTCTTC
abundance: -
j_gene: TRBJ2-1
v_gene: TRBV10-3
d_gene: TRBD2

CDR3aa: CASSEPFVENTEAFF
CDR3nt: TGTGCCAGCAGTGAACCTTTCGTCGAGAACACTGAAGCTTTCTTT
abundance: -
j_gene: TRBJ1-1
v_gene: TRBV25-1
d_gene: -

CDR3aa: CASHLRGGYLSVGYTF
CDR3nt: TGCGCCAGCCACCTGCGAGGGGGATACCTTAGCGTTGGCTACACCTTC
abundance: once
j_gene: TRBJ1-2
v_gene: TRBV5-1
d_gene: -

CDR3aa: CAIRVPGLLGTDTQYF
CDR3nt: TGTGCCATCAGAGTACCGGGACTGTTGGGCACAGATACGCAGTATTTT
abundance: -
j_gene: TRBJ2-3
v_gene: TRBV10-3
d_gene: -

CDR3aa: CASSLGVGGYTEAFF
CDR3nt: TGTGCCAGCAGCCTGGGGGTTGGGGGTTACACTGAAGCTTTCTTT
abundance: -
j_gene: TRBJ1-1
v_gene: TRBV5-6
d_gene: -

CDR3aa: CASSSTRGGSYNEQFF
CDR3nt: TGTGCCAGCAGCTCTACGCGCGGGGGGTCCTACAATGAGCAGTTCTTC
abundance: -
j_gene: TRBJ2-1
v_gene: TRBV14
d_gene: TRBD2

CDR3aa: CAISAGQFSFSNQPQHF
CDR3nt: TGTGCCATCAGTGCGGGACAGTTTTCTTTTAGCAATCAGCCCCAGCATTTT
abundance: -
j_gene: TRBJ1-5
v_gene: TRBV10-3
d_gene: TRBD1

CDR3aa: CASSHQRGANTEAFF
CDR3nt: TGTGCCAGCAGCCATCAGAGGGGGGCGAACACTGAAGCTTTCTTT
abundance: -
j_gene: TRBJ1-1
v_gene: TRBV7-2
d_gene: -

CDR3aa: CASSLLAGGNTGELFF
CDR3nt: TGCGCCAGCAGCTTGCTGGCGGGGGGGAACACCGGGGAGCTGTTTTTT
abundance: -
j_gene: TRBJ2-2
v_gene: TRBV5-1
d_gene: TRBD2

CDR3aa: CASSLSSGNTDTQYF
CDR3nt: TGTGCCAGCAGCCTATCGTCAGGGAACACAGATACGCAGTATTTT
abundance: -
j_gene: TRBJ2-3
v_gene: TRBV7-9
d_gene: -

CDR3aa: CASSSGYNSPLHF
CDR3nt: TGCGCCAGCAGCTCCGGTTATAATTCACCCCTCCACTTT
abundance: once
j_gene: TRBJ1-6
v_gene: TRBV5-1
d_gene: -